This T cell receptor beta chain was recovered during a study of spatial heterogeneity in lung cancer. Study at large: Sequencing consistently turned up more beta-chain sequences than alpha-chain sequences.

Study results and limitations: At tumor resection, ubiquitous expanded TCRs were detected in blood more often than later.

Deletions cut 6 bases from V and 0 bases from J, with 12 bases between. The CDR3 sequence is 15 residues long. Germline V gives CDR1 SGHRS, CDR2 YFSETQ. With respect to this clonotype: The target antigen is unknown. This beta chain lies outside the target of a library built for alpha chains; its clone size means little.

The time point was: sample taken at primary tumor resection. Extraction of whole RNA from tumor, nontumor lung or frozen PBMC preceded unsorted sequencing. There were 75 or so donors, all of them untreated patients with early-stage non-small cell lung cancer. Every cDNA TCR molecule received its own unique molecular identifier. TCRdb fed the 5' RACE reads into MiXCR, producing one record per CDR3 protein. The sample has 710 or so distinct CDR3 sequences; 45% to 60% are singletons. The TCR was taken from a female donor with early-stage non-small cell lung cancer. The starting material was PBMCs, obtained at surgery. The V gene is TRBV5-1, the J gene TRBJ2-2, with TRBD1 as a possible D gene (6 bases). CDR3 coding DNA: TGCGCCAGCAAGGGGGTACTTGCGAACACCGGGGAGCTGTTTTTT. Translated: CASKGVLANTGELFF.